This T cell receptor (beta chain) was observed in a study of CD8 T cells in ankylosing spondylitis (dated by TCRdb to 2017 to 2019). Study-level background: The study set out to find disease-linked TCR variants by profiling T cell receptor beta repertoires in ankylosing spondylitis patients and healthy donors. The whole study cohort included some 100 healthy donors and 25 ankylosing spondylitis patients. Samples of peripheral blood were taken, and for ankylosing spondylitis patients, synovial fluid was collected as well. The full study reports these points: The disease-linked clones showed a CD8+ phenotype and occurred at relatively low frequencies in peripheral blood. A TCR beta motif made up of eight or nine highly homologous amino acid variants appeared to be characteristic of blood from ankylosing spondylitis patients. Some motif variants had previously been reported in the synovial fluid and blood of reactive arthritis patients, which suggests shared mechanisms of disease initiation. Significant enrichment of the disease-linked clones was reported in matched synovial fluid samples from ankylosing spondylitis patients.

CDR1 SGHVS and CDR2 FNYEAQ were looked up in the germline V gene. From cysteine to phenylalanine, the CDR3 is 18 amino acids long. The only DNA kept is the CDR3, 54 bases in frame from the first base. V and J are truncated by 1 base and 0 bases respectively, leaving an intervening sequence of 15 bases. This clonotype has only a few counts. Its target antigen remains unknown. Base quality data are lacking; no much larger clone is found one base away. Sequencer: Illumina HiSeq 2500. Quantitative 5'-RACE with molecular barcodes was the method used to prepare the TCR beta libraries. Per the authors' processing: A new computational method based on a probabilistic model of VDJ rearrangement was used to identify disease-linked TCR variants. TCRdb's own reprocessing of the public reads used fastp at Q25 and MiXCR and kept productive beta chains. Rows merge per CDR3 protein into single entries with the most common DNA and genes. TCRdb, rather than the study authors, made the V and J calls. The sample profile shows approximately 500,000 distinct CDR3 sequences; roughly 13% of them were found once. The ten largest clones capture 6.5% to 7% of the sample.

The sequence was obtained from a male donor with ankylosing spondylitis. The sample comprised blood, either unsorted or a sorted T cell fraction (not recorded which). This chain joins TRBV7-6 to TRBJ2-2, and perhaps TRBD2 as D gene, on 5 matching bases. The CDR3: CASSLEPALAANTGELFF. The nucleotide sequence is given as TGTGCCAGCAGCTTAGAACCTGCGCTAGCTGCGAACACCGGGGAGCTGTTTTTT.